The next 25 T cell receptor beta chains were all read from a single sample in a study of PD-1 blockade in mismatch repair-deficient tumors. Some clones are missing from TCRdb's copy, which holds only in-frame ones; the method was immunoSEQ multiplex PCR. The sample includes some 120,000 clones, about 86% of them seen just once. The material was peripheral blood, obtained 44 weeks after starting pembrolizumab. These receptors came from an adult with mismatch repair-deficient cancer.

The gene calls are TRBV6-5 and TRBJ2-4, with 8 bases fitting TRBD1. CDR3 length: 16 residues. Germline CDR1 reads MNHEY; CDR2 reads SVGAGI. Germline trimming cut 0 bases from V and 4 bases from J; bases unmatched to any gene: 5. CDR3 nucleotide sequence: TGTGCCAGCAGTTACTCGATCACAGGGGGAAAAAACATTCAGTACTTC. Protein product: CASSYSITGGKNIQYF.

The V and J genes are TRBV20-1 and TRBJ1-4; D unresolved. V gave up 3 bases and J gave up 10 bases, with 6 bases separating them. Looked up from germline, CDR1 is DFQATT and CDR2 is SNEGSKA (reference sequence). CDR3 length: 10 amino acids. The CDR3 reads CSASHGKLFF. The CDR3 nucleotides are TGCAGTGCTAGCCACGGAAAACTGTTTTTT.

This rearrangement joins TRBV4-2 to TRBJ1-2, with D perhaps matching TRBD1 (5 bases). CDR1 and CDR2 (germline): LGHNA, YNFKEQ. This CDR3 is built from 12 residues. The V end lost 4 bases, the J end lost 6 bases, and 9 bases lay between the germline ends. The CDR3 here is CASSPVGDGYTF. The CDR3, as DNA: TGTGCCAGCAGCCCGGTGGGGGATGGCTACACCTTC.

The V gene is TRBV4-2, the J gene TRBJ2-1; the D call may be TRBD1 or TRBD2 (6 bases each). V lost 1 base, J lost 1 base, and 8 bases lay in between. This CDR3 spans 15 amino acids. Germline assignment: CDR1 LGHNA and CDR2 YNFKEQ. DNA of the CDR3: TGTGCCAGCAGCCAAGGCGGGACATCCTACAATGAGCAGTTCTTC. This sequence encodes CASSQGGTSYNEQFF.

The V gene is TRBV5-1, the J gene TRBJ2-7; 11 nucleotides agree with TRBD2. The V gene end was trimmed by 4 bases and the J gene end by 5 bases; junction bases not matched to a gene: 11. The germline V gene has CDR1 SGHRS and CDR2 YFSETQ. The CDR3 is made up of 16 amino acids. CDR3 bases: TGCGCCAGCAGCCAAACTAGCGGGAGATCTCCCCACGAGCAGTACTTC. It is translated as CASSQTSGRSPHEQYF.

The rearrangement joins TRBV6-6 to TRBJ2-7; the D call may be TRBD1 or TRBD2 (5 bases each). Germline CDR1 is MNHNY and CDR2 is SVGAGI (reference sequence). The CDR3 is 14 amino acids. Trimming left V 2 bases short and J 4 bases short, with 12 bases between. In DNA, the CDR3 is TGTGCCAGCAGTTACCAGGGAGTCGGTTACGAGCAGTACTTC. It codes for CASSYQGVGYEQYF.

The chain uses TRBV20-1 and TRBJ2-7, with D unclear. The CDR3 contains 11 residues. Trimming removed 6 bases at V and 0 bases at J, with 6 bases between. Looked up from germline, CDR1 is DFQATT and CDR2 is SNEGSKA (reference sequence). CDR3: CSAPDSYEQYF. DNA of the CDR3: TGCAGTGCACCGGACTCCTACGAGCAGTACTTC.

This chain joins TRBV10-3 and TRBJ2-1; D gene uncertain. V was pared by 2 bases and J by 2 bases, with 10 bases between. Germline CDR1 ENHRY, CDR2 SYGVKD. The CDR3 length is 15 residues. The chain's CDR3 is CAISEEQAPYNEQFF. CDR3 nucleotides: TGTGCCATCAGTGAGGAGCAGGCCCCCTACAATGAGCAGTTCTTC.

V is TRBV6-1 and J is TRBJ2-4; D is uncertain. V shed 1 base and J shed 1 base, with 8 bases lying between them. The CDR3 runs to 15 residues. Germline CDR1 reads MNHNS; CDR2 reads SASEGT. CDR3 in DNA: TGTGCCAGCAGTGAAGTTGGTGGGGCCAAAAACATTCAGTACTTC. This codes for CASSEVGGAKNIQYF.

This clone came up once. The chain recombines TRBV6-6 with TRBJ1-2; D possibly corresponds to TRBD1 (5 bases). The ends were cut back, 3 bases at V and 4 bases at J, with 6 bases in the middle. The CDR3 runs 12 residues. Germline lookup yields CDR1 MNHNY and CDR2 SVGAGI (reference sequence). The CDR3: CASSYTGYGYTF. CDR3 bases: TGTGCCAGCAGTTATACAGGCTATGGCTACACCTTC.

This sequence joins TRBV6-6 and TRBJ1-5, with 8 bases fitting TRBD1. The CDR3 runs to 13 residues. CDR1 is MNHNY, CDR2 SVGAGI, per germline (reference sequence). V dropped 6 bases and J dropped 9; count of bases not matched to a gene: 7. The CDR3 spells CASRRTGWLPQHF. CDR3 sequence (DNA): TGTGCCAGCAGAAGGACAGGGTGGCTGCCCCAGCATTTT.

This chain joins TRBV10-3 and TRBJ1-2; possibly TRBD1 for D (6 bases). The CDR3 totals 15 residues. Germline V gene sequence: CDR1 ENHRY, CDR2 SYGVKD. V dropped 0 bases and J dropped 1 base, with 9 bases sitting between them. The CDR3 protein is CAISESGRGNYGYTF. For the CDR3, the DNA is TGTGCCATCAGTGAGTCCGGCAGGGGTAACTATGGCTACACCTTC.

This rearrangement joins TRBV7-6 to TRBJ2-1; 9 nucleotides agree with TRBD1. There are 15 residues in the CDR3. Looked up from germline, CDR1 is SGHVS and CDR2 is FNYEAQ. Trimming took 4 bases from V and 6 from J; bases not matched to a gene: 7. The CDR3 DNA sequence: TGTGCCAGCAGCTCACAGGGGGCGGATTCCAATGAGCAGTTCTTC. Its translation is CASSSQGADSNEQFF.

This chain joins TRBV7-9 and TRBJ2-2, with 12 bases aligning to TRBD1. Losses at the gene ends were 2 bases for V and 7 bases for J; bases not matched to a gene: 5. The CDR3 consists of 16 residues. Per the germline V gene, CDR1 is SEHNR and CDR2 is FQNEAQ (reference sequence). The chain's CDR3 is CASSLWGQGAIGELFF. As DNA, the CDR3 is TGTGCCAGCAGCTTATGGGGACAGGGGGCGATCGGGGAGCTGTTTTTT.

The genes are TRBV11-3 and TRBJ2-1; possible D gene TRBD2, 5 bases. The CDR3 covers 16 residues. CDR1 is SGHNT, CDR2 YENEEA, per germline. V was cut by 1 base and J by 5 bases, with 15 bases left in between. The CDR3 nucleotides are TGTGCCAGCAGCTTAGCTCGCGGACTTTTGGACAATGAGCAGTTCTTC. Translating it yields CASSLARGLLDNEQFF. Full variable domain (rest looked up from reference TRBV11-3 and TRBJ2-1): EAGVVQSPRYKIIEKKQPVAFWCNPISGHNTLYWYLQNLGQGPELLIRYENEEAVDDSQLPKDRFSAERLKGVDSTLKIQPAELGDSAVYLCASSLARGLLDNEQFFGPGTRLTVL.

Only one count was recorded for this clone. The gene calls are TRBV5-4 and TRBJ1-2, with D possibly TRBD1 on 6 matching bases. The CDR3 extends over 14 amino acids. Germline V gene sequence: CDR1 SGHNT, CDR2 YYREEE (reference sequence). Trimming left V 0 bases short and J 8 bases short, with 14 bases between. The CDR3 region has the DNA TGTGCCAGCAGCTTGGAAGGGACACCTTTCGGCTACACCTTC. Its protein product is CASSLEGTPFGYTF.

The V call is TRBV7-2, the J call TRBJ2-1, with 13 positions matching TRBD2. The CDR3 sequence is 16 residues long. V lost 5 bases and J lost 5; bases outside the gene matches: 6. Germline V gene lookup returns CDR1 SGHTA and CDR2 FQGNSA. The CDR3 protein is CASSQLAGGLHNEQFF. The CDR3, as DNA: TGTGCCAGCAGCCAACTAGCGGGAGGGCTTCACAATGAGCAGTTCTTC.

DNA of the CDR3: TGTGCCAGCAGCAAAGCGCCGGAGACCCAGTACTTC. Protein product: CASSKAPETQYF. The genes are TRBV21-1 and TRBJ2-5. TRBV21-1 is termed a pseudogene. The CDR3 extends over 12 amino acids.

The chain links TRBV5-4 to TRBJ2-1, with 7 positions matching TRBD2. The CDR3 spans 16 residues. Germline loops: CDR1 SGHNT, CDR2 YYREEE (reference sequence). Trimming took 2 bases from V and 6 from J; bases not matched to a gene: 11. The CDR3 nucleotides are TGTGCCAGCAGCTTAGGTTGGGCGGGAGATCGCAATGAGCAGTTCTTC. This encodes CASSLGWAGDRNEQFF.

Comment on this clone: The germline gene is not matched at one end of the junction; a read error may be the cause. The V gene is TRBV7-9, the J gene TRBJ2-2, with TRBD2 as a possible D gene (7 bases). Looked up from germline, CDR1 is SEHNR and CDR2 is FQNEAQ (reference sequence). CDR3 length: 12 residues. CDR3 in DNA: TGTGCCACCCTGAACTGGGAGGGGGAACTGTTTTTT. It is translated as CATLNWEGELFF.

The sample holds a few counts of this clone. CDR3 nucleotides: TGTGCCAGCAGCTTAGACAAGACCTACGAGCAGTACTTC. It encodes CASSLDKTYEQYF. This sequence joins TRBV7-9 and TRBJ2-7; D is ambiguous. V was clipped by 1 base and J by 2 bases, with 6 bases between them. CDR3 length: 13 residues. Germline CDR1 reads SEHNR; CDR2 reads FQNEAQ (reference sequence).

The rearrangement links TRBV29-1 to TRBJ2-7; possibly TRBD1 or TRBD2 for D (5 bases each). Germline loops: CDR1 SQVTM, CDR2 ANQGSEA. Trimming removed 3 bases from V and 0 bases from J, with 12 bases in between. This CDR3 spans 14 amino acids. The CDR3 DNA sequence: TGCAGCGTTGATGTGGGGGATCCCTCCTACGAGCAGTACTTC. Its translation: CSVDVGDPSYEQYF.

V gene TRBV6-1 combines with J gene TRBJ2-5; 7 bases align to TRBD1. Germline V CDR1 and CDR2: MNHNS, SASEGT. This CDR3 has 13 residues. Trimming removed 6 bases from V and 3 bases from J; junction bases left unmatched: 4. CDR3 DNA sequence: TGTGCCAGCAGCCGGGACAGAAAAGAGACCCAGTACTTC. This gives the protein CASSRDRKETQYF.

The chain uses TRBV5-1 and TRBJ2-2; 11 nucleotides agree with TRBD2. CDR3 size: 16 residues. The germline V gene encodes CDR1 SGHRS and CDR2 YFSETQ. Germline trimming cut 2 bases from V and 2 bases from J; bases unmatched to any gene: 2. The CDR3 sequence: CASSFSGRGNTGELFF. CDR3 DNA sequence: TGCGCCAGCAGCTTTAGCGGGAGGGGAAACACCGGGGAGCTGTTTTTT. Using reference TRBV5-1 and TRBJ2-2 for the parts outside the CDR3, the full variable domain is KAGVTQTPRYLIKTRGQQVTLSCSPISGHRSVSWYQQTPGQGLQFLFEYFSETQRNKGNFPGRFSGRQFSNSRSEMNVSTLELGDSALYLCASSFSGRGNTGELFFGEGSRLTVL.

This chain connects TRBV18 to TRBJ2-1; D not certain. The CDR3 is made up of 14 amino acids. Per the germline V gene, CDR1 is KGHSH and CDR2 is LQKENI. The V end was cut by 3 bases, the J end by 0 bases, with 6 bases between. CDR3 bases: TGTGCCAGCTCACCCACGAGCTCCTACAATGAGCAGTTCTTC. Its translation: CASSPTSSYNEQFF. Using reference TRBV18 and TRBJ2-1 for the parts outside the CDR3, the full variable domain is NAGVMQNPRHLVRRRGQEARLRCSPMKGHSHVYWYRQLPEEGLKFMVYLQKENIIDESGMPKERFSAEFPKEGPSILRIQQVVRGDSAAYFCASSPTSSYNEQFFGPGTRLTVL.